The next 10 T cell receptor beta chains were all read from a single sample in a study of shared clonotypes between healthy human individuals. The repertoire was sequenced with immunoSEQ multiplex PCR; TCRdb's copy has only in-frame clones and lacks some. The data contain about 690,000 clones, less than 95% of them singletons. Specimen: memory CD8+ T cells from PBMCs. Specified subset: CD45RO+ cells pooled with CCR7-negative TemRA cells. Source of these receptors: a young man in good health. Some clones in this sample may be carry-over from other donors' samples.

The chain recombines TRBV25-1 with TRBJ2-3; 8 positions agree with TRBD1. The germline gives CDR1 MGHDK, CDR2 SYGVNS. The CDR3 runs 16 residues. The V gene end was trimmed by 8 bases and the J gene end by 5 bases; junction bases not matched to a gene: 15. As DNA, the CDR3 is TGTGCCAGCGTCCCGTCTGGGGCAGGGGGCAGAGATACGCAGTATTTT. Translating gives CASVPSGAGGRDTQYF.

CDR3 in amino acids: CASSPPTGGIYGYTF. The CDR3 region has the DNA TGTGCCAGCAGTCCGCCAACAGGGGGCATCTATGGCTACACCTTC. The gene calls are TRBV28 and TRBJ1-2; 9 positions agree with TRBD1. CDR3 length: 15 residues. J gave up 4 bases and V 5 bases, and 8 bases lay outside the gene matches. Germline V gene lookup returns CDR1 MDHEN and CDR2 SYDVKM.

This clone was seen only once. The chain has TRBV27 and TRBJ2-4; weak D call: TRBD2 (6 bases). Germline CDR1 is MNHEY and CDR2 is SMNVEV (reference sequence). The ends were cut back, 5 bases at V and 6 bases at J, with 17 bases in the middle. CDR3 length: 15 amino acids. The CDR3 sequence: CASSTPQAGRNIQYF. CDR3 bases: TGTGCCAGCAGTACTCCCCAAGCGGGCCGAAACATTCAGTACTTC.

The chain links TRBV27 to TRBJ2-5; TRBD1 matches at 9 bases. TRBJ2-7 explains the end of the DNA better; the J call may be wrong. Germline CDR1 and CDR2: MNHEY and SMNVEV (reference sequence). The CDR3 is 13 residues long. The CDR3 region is CASGRTGAYEQYF. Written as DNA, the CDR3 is TGTGCCAGCGGACGGACAGGGGCTTACGAGCAGTACTTC.

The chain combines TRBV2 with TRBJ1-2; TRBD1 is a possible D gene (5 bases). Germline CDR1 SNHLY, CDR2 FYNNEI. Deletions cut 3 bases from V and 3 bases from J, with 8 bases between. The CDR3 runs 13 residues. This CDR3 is CASSERGDYGYTF. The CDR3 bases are TGTGCCAGCAGTGAGCGGGGGGACTATGGCTACACCTTC.

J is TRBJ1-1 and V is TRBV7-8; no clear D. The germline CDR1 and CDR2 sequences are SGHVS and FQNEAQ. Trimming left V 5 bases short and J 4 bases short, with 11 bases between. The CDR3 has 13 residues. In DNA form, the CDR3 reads TGTGCCAGCAGCGCATGGACCAGCACTGAAGCTTTCTTT. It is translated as CASSAWTSTEAFF.

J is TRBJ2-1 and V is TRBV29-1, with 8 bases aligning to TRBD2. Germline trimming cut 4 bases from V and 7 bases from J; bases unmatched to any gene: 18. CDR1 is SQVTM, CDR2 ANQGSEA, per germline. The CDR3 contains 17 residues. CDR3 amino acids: CSVGSVSSGGGLNEQFF. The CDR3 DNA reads TGCAGCGTTGGGTCTGTTTCCAGCGGGGGTGGGTTGAATGAGCAGTTCTTC.

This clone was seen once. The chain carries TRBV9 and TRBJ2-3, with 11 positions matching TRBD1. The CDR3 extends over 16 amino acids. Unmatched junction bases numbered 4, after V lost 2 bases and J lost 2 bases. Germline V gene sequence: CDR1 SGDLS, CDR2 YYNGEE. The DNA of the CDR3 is TGTGCCAGCAGCGTTTGGGACAGGGGGTACACAGATACGCAGTATTTT. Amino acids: CASSVWDRGYTDTQYF. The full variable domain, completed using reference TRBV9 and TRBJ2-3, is DSGVTQTPKHLITATGQRVTLRCSPRSGDLSVYWYQQSLDQGLQFLIQYYNGEERAKGNILERFSAQQFPDLHSELNLSSLELGDSALYFCASSVWDRGYTDTQYFGPGTRLTVL.

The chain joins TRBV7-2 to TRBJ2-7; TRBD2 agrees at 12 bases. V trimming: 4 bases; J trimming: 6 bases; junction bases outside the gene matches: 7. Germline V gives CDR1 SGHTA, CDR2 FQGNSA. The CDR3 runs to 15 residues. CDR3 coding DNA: TGTGCCAGCAGCTGGCCGACTAGCGGGAGTGGCGAGCAGTACTTC. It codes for CASSWPTSGSGEQYF.

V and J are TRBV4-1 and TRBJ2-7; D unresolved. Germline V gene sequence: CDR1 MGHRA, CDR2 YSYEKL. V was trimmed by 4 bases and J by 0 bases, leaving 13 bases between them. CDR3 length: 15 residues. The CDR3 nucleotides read TGCGCCAGCAGCCTATTAGACCCATACTCCTACGAGCAGTACTTC. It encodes CASSLLDPYSYEQYF.